This note documents a single T cell receptor (beta chain) sequence. The antigen is undetermined. This sample is drawn from a study of T cells in Graves' hyperthyroidism and ophthalmopathy. V was clipped by 6 bases and J by 0 bases, with 14 bases between them. Germline V lookup: CDR1 SNHLY, CDR2 FYNNEI. This CDR3 is built from 15 residues. Findings and limits, study-wide: Separation of ophthalmopathy from stable hyperthyroidism was achieved by a 13 V-J model.

The CDR3 regions of TCR beta were amplified from RNA transcripts. The HTBI set primed first-round TCR CDR3 RT-PCR. TCRdb reprocessed the multiplex PCR reads with MiXCR, giving one entry per CDR3 protein. This sample yields 300,000 to 400,000 distinct CDR3 sequences, of which 21% are seen a single time; less than 65% belongs to the top ten. The sequencing sample was made of blood. V is TRBV2 and J is TRBJ1-1; no firm D call. This receptor was identified in a woman between 50 and 59 years old with Graves' hyperthyroidism. The CDR3 here is CASSVEGMMNTEAFF. CDR3 coding DNA: TGTGCCAGCAGCGTAGAAGGGATGATGAACACTGAAGCTTTCTTT.